The TCR beta chain described here comes from a study of CD8 T cells in Susac syndrome. Study details: Sequenced Susac syndrome patients included 5 or 6 with active disease and about 8 who were in remission. Patients with Susac syndrome were therapy-naive, taking corticosteroids, with some also receiving intravenous immunoglobulin, or taking intravenous immunoglobulin alone at the time their blood was drawn.

TEMRA cells were enriched by FACS, while CD8+ and CD4+ T cells were obtained through a negative isolation that was performed magnetically. The table lists this clonotype with a count of one. The V end lost 3 bases, the J end lost 4 bases, and 9 bases lay between the germline ends. The CDR3 is 12 amino acids. Germline V gene lookup returns CDR1 SQVTM and CDR2 ANQGSEA. When the RNA was reverse transcribed, random hexamers were used with an input of about 0.5 to 1 ug. The TCR beta CDR3 was amplified by immunoSEQ multiplex PCR across 54 Vbeta, 13 Jbeta. Each CDR3 protein gets one entry after TCRdb re-called the immunoSEQ multiplex PCR reads with MiXCR. The table includes some 200,000 distinct CDR3 sequences, around 95% detected once.

The rearrangement uses TRBV29-1 and TRBJ1-2; D gene ambiguous. Sequenced material: CD4+ T cells from PBMCs. This TCR was recovered from a human donor with Susac syndrome. CDR3 DNA sequence: TGCAGCGTTGAGAAACAGCCCTATGGCTACACCTTC. Translation gives CSVEKQPYGYTF.